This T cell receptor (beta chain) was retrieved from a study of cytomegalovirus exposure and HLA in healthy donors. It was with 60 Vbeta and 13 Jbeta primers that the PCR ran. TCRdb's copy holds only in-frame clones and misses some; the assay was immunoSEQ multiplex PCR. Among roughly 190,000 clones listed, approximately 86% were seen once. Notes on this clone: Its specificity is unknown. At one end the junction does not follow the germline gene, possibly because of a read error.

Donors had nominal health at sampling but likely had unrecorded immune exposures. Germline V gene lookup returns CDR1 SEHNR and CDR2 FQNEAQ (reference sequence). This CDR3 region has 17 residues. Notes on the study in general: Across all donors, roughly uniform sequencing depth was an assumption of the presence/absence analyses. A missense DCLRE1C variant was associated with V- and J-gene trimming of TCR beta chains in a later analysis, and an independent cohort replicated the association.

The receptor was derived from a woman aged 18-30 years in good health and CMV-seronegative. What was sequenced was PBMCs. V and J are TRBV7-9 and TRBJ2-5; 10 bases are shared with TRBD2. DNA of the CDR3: TGTTCCAGCAGCCTCGGTCGGCTAGCGGGGGCCACAGAGACCCAGTACTTC. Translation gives CSSSLGRLAGATETQYF.